What follows are 15 T cell receptor beta chains derived from one specimen sequenced in a study of blood T cell repertoires in COVID-19. Libraries were prepared by immunoSEQ multiplex PCR; TCRdb keeps only in-frame clonotypes and omits some of them. The data show a few hundred thousand clones, 70% to 90% seen once. The sample was PBMCs or T cells enriched from blood (not recorded which). These receptors were collected from a man aged 25-45 years who had recovered from COVID-19.

V and J are TRBV3-1 (or the pseudogene TRBV3-2) and TRBJ1-3; no clear D. Germline CDR1 reads LGHDT; CDR2 reads YNNKEL (reference sequence). The CDR3 is 18 residues long. V was trimmed by 1 base and J by 0 bases, leaving 16 bases between them. The CDR3 coding sequence is TGTGCCAGCAGCCAAGGGCCACTGACATTCCTCTCTGGAAACACCATATATTTT. Protein: CASSQGPLTFLSGNTIYF.

The chain links TRBV5-1 to TRBJ2-7; 9 nucleotides line up with TRBD1. The CDR3 consists of 16 residues. V dropped 2 bases and J dropped 3; count of bases not matched to a gene: 9. Germline values: CDR1 SGHRS, CDR2 YFSETQ. CDR3 coding DNA: TGCGCCAGCAGCTTACATCCGGGACAGGGCCTCTACGAGCAGTACTTC. Amino acid sequence: CASSLHPGQGLYEQYF.

This clone came up once. V usage is TRBV29-1 and J usage is TRBJ1-2, with 7 bases matching TRBD1. This CDR3 is 18 amino acids long. Germline loops: CDR1 SQVTM, CDR2 ANQGSEA. V lost 1 base and J lost 2; bases outside the gene matches: 16. Here the CDR3 reads CSVEAFSGQRSLNYGYTF. The CDR3, as DNA: TGCAGCGTTGAAGCGTTTTCGGGACAGCGGTCCCTAAACTATGGCTACACCTTC.

The sample holds a few counts of this clone. The chain uses TRBV12-3 or TRBV12-4 and TRBJ2-7; possibly TRBD1 for D (5 bases). V lost 5 bases and J 6 bases, leaving 14 bases between the germline ends. CDR3 length equals 13 residues. CDR3 DNA: TGTGCCAGCAGTCCCTTCGCACAGGTCGAGCAGTACTTC. This codes for CASSPFAQVEQYF.

This clone was seen a single time. This rearrangement joins TRBV6-5 to TRBJ1-1, with D perhaps matching TRBD1 (6 bases). Germline CDR1 MNHEY, CDR2 SVGAGI. Deletions cut 6 bases from V and 4 bases from J, with 15 bases between. This CDR3 has 14 amino acids. The CDR3 DNA follows: TGTGCCAGCAGGGATACTCAGGGGTTCACTGAAGCTTTCTTT. Its protein is CASRDTQGFTEAFF.

This chain joins TRBV13 and TRBJ1-2; 8 bases fit TRBD1. This CDR3 spans 13 amino acids. The V and J ends lost 5 bases and 8 bases, in that order; junction bases with no gene match: 7. Germline CDR1 and CDR2: PRHDT and FYEKMQ (reference sequence). The CDR3 nucleotides are TGTGCCAGCAGCCAACAGGGGGAATACGGCTACACCTTC. As protein: CASSQQGEYGYTF.

This clone was recorded a few times. This sample also contains other DNA sequences that code for the same CDR3. CDR3 region: CSVTDGNSPLHF. DNA of the CDR3: TGCAGCGTGACAGACGGTAATTCACCCCTCCACTTT. This chain joins TRBV29-1 and TRBJ1-6; D is possibly TRBD1 (5 bases). The V gene lost 6 bases and the J gene lost 6 bases, with 9 bases spanning the gap. This CDR3 spans 12 amino acids. Germline-derived CDR1 and CDR2 are SQVTM and ANQGSEA.

The rearrangement uses TRBV19 and TRBJ2-1; 7 positions agree with TRBD2. The junction had 6 bases not matched to a gene; V was cut back by 10 bases and J by 0 bases. Germline CDR1 is LNHDA and CDR2 is SQIVND (reference sequence). The CDR3 length is 14 residues. CDR3 DNA: TGTGCCACCCGACGGGGGGTCTCCTACAATGAGCAGTTCTTC. Translation gives CATRRGVSYNEQFF.

The chain is built from TRBV7-9 and TRBJ2-1, with 10 bases fitting TRBD1. Looked up from germline, CDR1 is SEHNR and CDR2 is FQNEAQ (reference sequence). Trimming took 4 bases from V and 0 from J; bases not matched to a gene: 12. This CDR3 has 19 amino acids. As DNA, the CDR3 is TGTGCCAGCAGCTCGGGACAGGGGATCCTTCATAGCTCCTACAATGAGCAGTTCTTC. It is translated as CASSSGQGILHSSYNEQFF.

The chain has TRBV3-1 (or the pseudogene TRBV3-2) and TRBJ1-2; 11 bases fit TRBD1. Germline lookup yields CDR1 LGHDT and CDR2 YNNKEL (reference sequence). With 5 bases clipped from V and 7 bases from J, the junction kept 15 bases outside the gene matches. The CDR3 sequence is 17 residues long. The CDR3 loop is CASSNTFEDRGHLGYTF. The CDR3, as DNA: TGTGCCAGCAGCAACACCTTCGAGGACAGGGGGCATCTTGGCTACACCTTC.

The chain couples TRBV19 to TRBJ1-2; 10 bases agree with TRBD1. With 9 bases clipped from V and 3 bases from J, the junction kept 19 bases outside the gene matches. This CDR3 region has 18 residues. Germline V CDR1 and CDR2: LNHDA, SQIVND (reference sequence). The CDR3 loop reads CASETQAGTGANYYGYTF. CDR3 bases: TGTGCCAGCGAGACCCAGGCGGGGACAGGGGCCAATTACTATGGCTACACCTTC.

The V and J genes are TRBV10-3 and TRBJ2-7; 15 bases are shared with TRBD2. CDR1 and CDR2 (germline): ENHRY, SYGVKD. The V and J ends lost 8 bases and 7 bases, in that order; junction bases with no gene match: 3. The CDR3 is 13 residues long. The CDR3 DNA is TGTGCCATCGGGACTAGCGGGGGGTGGGAGCAGTACTTC. This codes for CAIGTSGGWEQYF.

This clone was seen only once. The chain joins TRBV4-1 to TRBJ1-2; maybe TRBD1 (6 bases). With 1 base removed from V and 7 bases from J, the gap between germline ends came to 16 bases. The CDR3 contains 15 residues. Per the germline V gene, CDR1 is MGHRA and CDR2 is YSYEKL. The CDR3 bases are TGCGCCAGCAGCCAAGGTCGGGACATCGGCTTTGGCTACACCTTC. Residues: CASSQGRDIGFGYTF.

This clone has a single count. The rearrangement uses TRBV10-3 and TRBJ2-1; 7 nucleotides agree with TRBD1. Germline V CDR1 and CDR2: ENHRY, SYGVKD. Losses at the gene ends were 4 bases for V and 12 bases for J; bases not matched to a gene: 9. The CDR3 has 13 residues. CDR3: CAISGQGELAQFF. Here the CDR3 DNA reads TGTGCCATCAGTGGACAGGGAGAATTAGCGCAGTTCTTC.

The rearrangement uses TRBV19 and TRBJ1-5; maybe TRBD1 (5 bases). The CDR3 has 14 residues. V dropped 6 bases and J dropped 2 bases, with 11 bases sitting between them. Germline V gene data show CDR1 as LNHDA and CDR2 as SQIVND (reference sequence). The CDR3 is CASSLGVGNQPQHF. CDR3 coding DNA: TGTGCCAGTAGCTTAGGGGTGGGCAATCAGCCCCAGCATTTT.